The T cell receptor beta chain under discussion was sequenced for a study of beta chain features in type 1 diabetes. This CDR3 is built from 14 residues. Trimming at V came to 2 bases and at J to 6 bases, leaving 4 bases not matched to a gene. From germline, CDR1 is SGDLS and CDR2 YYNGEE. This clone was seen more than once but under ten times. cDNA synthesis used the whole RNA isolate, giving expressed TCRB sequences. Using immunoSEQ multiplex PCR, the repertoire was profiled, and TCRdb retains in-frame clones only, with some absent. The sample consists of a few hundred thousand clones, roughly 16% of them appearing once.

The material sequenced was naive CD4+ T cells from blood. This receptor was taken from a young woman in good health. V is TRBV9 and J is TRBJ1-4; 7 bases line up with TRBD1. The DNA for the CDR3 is TGTGCCAGCAGCGTCGGACAGGTCCATGAAAAACTGTTTTTT. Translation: CASSVGQVHEKLFF.